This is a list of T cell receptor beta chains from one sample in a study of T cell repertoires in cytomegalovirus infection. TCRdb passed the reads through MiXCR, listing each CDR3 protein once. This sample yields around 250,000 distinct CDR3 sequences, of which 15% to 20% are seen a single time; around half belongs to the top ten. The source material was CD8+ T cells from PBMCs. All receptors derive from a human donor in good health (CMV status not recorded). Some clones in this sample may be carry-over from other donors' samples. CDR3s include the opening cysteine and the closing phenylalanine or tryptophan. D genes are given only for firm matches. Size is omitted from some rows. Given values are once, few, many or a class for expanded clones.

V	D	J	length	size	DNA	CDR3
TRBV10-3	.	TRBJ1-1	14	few	TGTGCCATCACTCCGGACAGAGCGAACACTGAAGCTTTCTTT	CAITPDRANTEAFF
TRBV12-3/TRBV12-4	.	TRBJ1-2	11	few	TGTGCCAGCAGCCCTTCGGTTGGCTACACCTTC	CASSPSVGYTF
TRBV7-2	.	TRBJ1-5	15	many	TGTGCCAGCAGCTTAGGCATAGCTAATAATCAGCCCCAGCATTTT	CASSLGIANNQPQHF
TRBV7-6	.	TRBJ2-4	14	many	TGTGCCAGCAGCACCGATTGGGCCGGGAACATTCAGTACTTC	CASSTDWAGNIQYF
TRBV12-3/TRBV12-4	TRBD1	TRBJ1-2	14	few	TGTGCCAGCGACTCCTCCGGGACAGGGTATGGCTACACCTTC	CASDSSGTGYGYTF
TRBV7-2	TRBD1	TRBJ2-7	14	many	TGTGCCAGCACCCCCCGAGACAGGGGGCACGAGCAGTACTTC	CASTPRDRGHEQYF
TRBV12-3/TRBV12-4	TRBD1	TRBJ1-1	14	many	TGTGCCAGCAGTTTACCAGGGGGCTATACTGAAGCTTTCTTT	CASSLPGGYTEAFF
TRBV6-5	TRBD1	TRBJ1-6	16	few	TGTGCCAGCAGTTACCTTCCTGGGACAGCTAATTCACCCCTCCACTTT	CASSYLPGTANSPLHF
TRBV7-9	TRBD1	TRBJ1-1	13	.	TGTGCCAGCAGCGGCAGGGGGCTGGCTGAAGCTTTCTTT	CASSGRGLAEAFF
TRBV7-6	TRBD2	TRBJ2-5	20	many	TGTGCCAGCAGCTTAGCGCGGTACCCAGGGCCTAGCGGGGGCGCTGAGACCCAGTACTTC	CASSLARYPGPSGGAETQYF
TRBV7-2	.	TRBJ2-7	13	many	TGTGCCAGCAGCTCCGCGACGAGTGGGGAGCAGTACTTC	CASSSATSGEQYF
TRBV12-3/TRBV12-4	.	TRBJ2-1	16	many	TGTGCCAGCAGTCTAGGGTGGGGGGGCCGGTCGAATGAGCAGTTCTTC	CASSLGWGGRSNEQFF
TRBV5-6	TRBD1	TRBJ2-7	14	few	TGTGCCAGCAGCTTCGGGACAGGGGCTAGGGAGCAGTACTTC	CASSFGTGAREQYF
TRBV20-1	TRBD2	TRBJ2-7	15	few	TGCAGTGCTAGGCTAGCGGGGCTCAACTCCTACGAGCAGTACTTC	CSARLAGLNSYEQYF
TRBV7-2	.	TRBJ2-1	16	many	TGTGCCAGCAGCCAGATCCCCGGGGAACTTTACAATGAGCAGTTCTTC	CASSQIPGELYNEQFF
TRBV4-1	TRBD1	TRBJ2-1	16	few	TGCGCCAGCAGCCAAGAGGGCAGGGGGCGCCTCTTTGAGCAGTTCTTC	CASSQEGRGRLFEQFF
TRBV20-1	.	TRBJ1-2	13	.	TGCAGTGCTAGAAACCGGGAAACGTATGGCTACACCTTC	CSARNRETYGYTF
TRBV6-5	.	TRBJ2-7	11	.	TGTGCCACCGCGGCGGGGTTCGAGCAGTACTTC	CATAAGFEQYF
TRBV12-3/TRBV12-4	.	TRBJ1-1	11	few	TGTGCCAGCAGTAACGGTCCTGAAGCTTTCTTT	CASSNGPEAFF
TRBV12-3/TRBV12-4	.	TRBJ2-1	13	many	TGTGCCAGCAGTTTCGCAGGGGAATATGAGCAGTTCTTC	CASSFAGEYEQFF
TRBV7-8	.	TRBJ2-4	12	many	TGTGCCAGCAGCTTAGGACTCGACATTCAGTACTTC	CASSLGLDIQYF
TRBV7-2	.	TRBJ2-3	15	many	TGTGCCAGCAGCTCCTTGGTGGGGGTGCGAGATACGCAGTATTTT	CASSSLVGVRDTQYF
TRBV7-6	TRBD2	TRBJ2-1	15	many	TGTGCCAGCAGCTTCAGCGGGGGAGTCTACAATGAGCAGTTCTTC	CASSFSGGVYNEQFF
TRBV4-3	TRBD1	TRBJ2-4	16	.	TGCGCCAGCAGCCACGATGGGCCAGGGGGCTTAAACATTCAGTACTTC	CASSHDGPGGLNIQYF